This TCR beta chain was found in a study of blood T cells in healthy people across ages. Through a sample-barcoded 5' primer and a J-beta primer mix, a second PCR was run for roughly 6 to 11 cycles. TCRdb recomputed calls from the 5' RACE reads with MiXCR, one row per CDR3 protein. The sample records about 900,000 distinct CDR3 sequences, roughly 52% being singletons. The authors isolated at least 6 million PBMCs per sample. Extracted total RNA amounted to at least 5.5 micrograms for each sample. Trimming cost V 3 bases and J 8 bases, with 15 bases left between them. Germline V CDR1 and CDR2: SNHLY, FYNNEI. The CDR3 sequence is 14 residues long.

The material sequenced was blood. The V and J genes are TRBV2 and TRBJ2-3; no reliable D call. The TCR comes from a young man in good health. The CDR3: CASSEDLTWGTQYF. The DNA for the CDR3 is TGTGCCAGCAGTGAGGATCTCACCTGGGGTACGCAGTATTTT.